This TCR beta chain was found in a study of radiation and T cells in renal cell carcinoma. Study information: Nephrectomy followed 15 Gy stereotactic body radiation by 4 weeks. General study results and limits: Pretreatment tumor biopsies were lacking, so baseline clonotypes are unknown. From baseline, blood top tumor clonotypes peaked at 2 weeks post-radiation.

The table came from immunoSEQ multiplex PCR; TCRdb's copy has only in-frame clones and leaves some out. The sample carries 100,000 to 150,000 clones, approximately 80% recorded once. The time point here: baseline pretreatment blood. Treatment denoted: 15 Gy SBRT to primary tumor, nephrectomy 4 weeks later. Clear cell pathology was present in this patient's renal cell carcinoma. With regard to this clone: Its antigen is not identified.

CDR1 is SNHLY, CDR2 FYNNEI, per germline. Trimming removed 9 bases at V and 3 bases at J, with 17 bases between. The CDR3 spans 14 residues. The J gene is TRBJ1-1, the V gene TRBV2; maybe TRBD1 (6 bases). The sequencing used blood, collected from a patient whose treatment included radiotherapy and nephrectomy. This TCR came from a woman aged 60-75 years with renal cell carcinoma. CDR3 nucleotide sequence: TGTGCCAGTGGGGGGCGGGTCGCGGACACTGAAGCTTTCTTT. Translation: CASGGRVADTEAFF.